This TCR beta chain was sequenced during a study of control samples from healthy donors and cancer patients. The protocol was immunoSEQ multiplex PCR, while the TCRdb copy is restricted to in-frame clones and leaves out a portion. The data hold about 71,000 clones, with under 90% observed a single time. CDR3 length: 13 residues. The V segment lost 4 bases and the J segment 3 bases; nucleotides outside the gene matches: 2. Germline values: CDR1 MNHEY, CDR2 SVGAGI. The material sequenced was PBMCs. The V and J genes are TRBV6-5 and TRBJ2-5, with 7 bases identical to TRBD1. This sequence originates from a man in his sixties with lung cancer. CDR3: CASSSTGEETQYF. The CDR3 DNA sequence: TGTGCCAGCAGTTCCACAGGGGAAGAGACCCAGTACTTC.